This TCR beta chain came from a study of tumor T cells in aggressive B-cell lymphoma. This clone was picked up one time. Per the germline V gene, CDR1 is WSHSY and CDR2 is SAAADI. The CDR3 extends over 13 amino acids. With 7 bases clipped from V and 8 bases from J, the junction kept 10 bases outside the gene matches. Only in-frame clones appear in the TCRdb table, and some are missing; sequencing was by immunoSEQ multiplex PCR. The table includes several thousand clones, just under 95% detected once. The J gene is TRBJ1-1, the V gene TRBV10-2; 7 positions match TRBD1. The sample was tumor tissue. The TCR originated in an adult with diffuse large B cell lymphoma. For the CDR3, the DNA is TGCGCCAGCACCGTGACAGGGTTTGGAGAAGCTTTCTTT. Translated, it gives CASTVTGFGEAFF.